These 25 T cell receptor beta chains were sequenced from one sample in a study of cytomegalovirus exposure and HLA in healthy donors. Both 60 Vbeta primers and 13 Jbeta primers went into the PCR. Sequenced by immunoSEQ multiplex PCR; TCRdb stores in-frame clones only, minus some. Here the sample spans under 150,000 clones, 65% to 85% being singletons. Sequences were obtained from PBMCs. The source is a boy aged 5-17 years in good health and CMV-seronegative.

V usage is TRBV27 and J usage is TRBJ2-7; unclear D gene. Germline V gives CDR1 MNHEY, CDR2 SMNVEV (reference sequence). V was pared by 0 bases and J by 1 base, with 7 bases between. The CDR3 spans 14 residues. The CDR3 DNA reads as TGTGCCAGCAGTTTATCGCAGGCTTCCTACGAGCAGTACTTC. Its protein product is CASSLSQASYEQYF.

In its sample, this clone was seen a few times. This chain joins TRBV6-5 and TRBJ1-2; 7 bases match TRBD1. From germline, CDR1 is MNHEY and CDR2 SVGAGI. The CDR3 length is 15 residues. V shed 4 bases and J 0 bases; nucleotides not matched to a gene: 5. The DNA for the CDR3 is TGTGCCAGCAGTTCTCGACAGGGAGCTAACTATGGCTACACCTTC. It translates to CASSSRQGANYGYTF.

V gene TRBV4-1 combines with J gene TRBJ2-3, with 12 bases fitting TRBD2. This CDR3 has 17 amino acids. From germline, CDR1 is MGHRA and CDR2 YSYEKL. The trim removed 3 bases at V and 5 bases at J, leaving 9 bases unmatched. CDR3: CASSHPRLAGEQDTQYF. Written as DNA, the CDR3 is TGCGCCAGCAGCCATCCTCGACTAGCGGGAGAACAAGATACGCAGTATTTT.

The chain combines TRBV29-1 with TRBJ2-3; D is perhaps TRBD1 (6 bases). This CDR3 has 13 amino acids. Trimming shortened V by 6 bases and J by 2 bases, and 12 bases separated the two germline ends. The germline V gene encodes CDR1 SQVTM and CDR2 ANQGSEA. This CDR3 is CSVGTLTTDTQYF. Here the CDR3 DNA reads TGCAGCGTCGGGACATTGACCACAGATACGCAGTATTTT.

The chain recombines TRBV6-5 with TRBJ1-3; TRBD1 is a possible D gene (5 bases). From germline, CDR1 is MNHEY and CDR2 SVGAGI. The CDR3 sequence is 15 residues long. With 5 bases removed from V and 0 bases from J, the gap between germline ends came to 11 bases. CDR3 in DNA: TGTGCCAGCAGTAAGTCGACAGTCTCTGGAAACACCATATATTTT. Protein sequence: CASSKSTVSGNTIYF.

CDR3 sequence (DNA): TGTGCCAGCAGTGCTGTCTCCGTAACTGCCCACGAGCAGTACTTC. This sequence encodes CASSAVSVTAHEQYF. The chain links TRBV2 to TRBJ2-7; D is undetermined. This CDR3 is built from 15 residues. V was clipped by 4 bases and J by 5 bases, with 18 bases between them. Per the germline V gene, CDR1 is SNHLY and CDR2 is FYNNEI.

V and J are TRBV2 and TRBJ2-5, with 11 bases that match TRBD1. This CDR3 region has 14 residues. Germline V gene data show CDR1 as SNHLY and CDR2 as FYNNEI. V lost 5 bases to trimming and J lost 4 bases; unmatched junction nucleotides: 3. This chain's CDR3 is CASSPDRGRETQYF. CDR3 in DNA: TGTGCCAGCAGTCCGGACAGGGGGCGAGAGACCCAGTACTTC.

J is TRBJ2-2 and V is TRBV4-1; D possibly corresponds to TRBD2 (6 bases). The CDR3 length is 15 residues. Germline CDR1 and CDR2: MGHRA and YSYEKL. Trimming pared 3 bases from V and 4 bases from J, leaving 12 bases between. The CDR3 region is CASSQVSGVTGELFF. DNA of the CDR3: TGCGCCAGCAGCCAGGTATCGGGGGTCACCGGGGAGCTGTTTTTT.

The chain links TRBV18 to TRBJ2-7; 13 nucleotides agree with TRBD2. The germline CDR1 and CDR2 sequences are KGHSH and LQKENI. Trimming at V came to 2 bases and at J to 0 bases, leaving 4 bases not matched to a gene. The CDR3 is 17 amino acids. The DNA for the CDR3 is TGTGCCAGCTCACCAGGGGGGACTAGCGGGGTCTCCTACGAGCAGTACTTC. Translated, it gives CASSPGGTSGVSYEQYF. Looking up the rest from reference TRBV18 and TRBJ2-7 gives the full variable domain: NAGVMQNPRHLVRRRGQEARLRCSPMKGHSHVYWYRQLPEEGLKFMVYLQKENIIDESGMPKERFSAEFPKEGPSILRIQQVVRGDSAAYFCASSPGGTSGVSYEQYFGPGTRLTVT.

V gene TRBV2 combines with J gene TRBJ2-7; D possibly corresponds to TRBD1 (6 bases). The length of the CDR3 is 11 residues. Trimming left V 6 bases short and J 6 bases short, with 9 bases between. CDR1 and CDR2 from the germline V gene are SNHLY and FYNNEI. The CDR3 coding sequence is TGTGCCAGCAGGGGACAAGGCGAGCAGTACTTC. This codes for CASRGQGEQYF. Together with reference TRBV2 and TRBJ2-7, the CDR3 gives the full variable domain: EPEVTQTPSHQVTQMGQEVILRCVPISNHLYFYWYRQILGQKVEFLVSFYNNEISEKSEIFDDQFSVERPDGSNFTLKIRSTKLEDSAMYFCASRGQGEQYFGPGTRLTVT.

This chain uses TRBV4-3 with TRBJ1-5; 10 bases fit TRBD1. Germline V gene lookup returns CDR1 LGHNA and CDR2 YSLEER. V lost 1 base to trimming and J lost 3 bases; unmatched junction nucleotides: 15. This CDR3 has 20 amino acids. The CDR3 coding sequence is TGCGCCAGCAGCCAAGGTGCCGGACAGGGGGGCAGGTTAAACAATCAGCCCCAGCATTTT. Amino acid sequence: CASSQGAGQGGRLNNQPQHF.

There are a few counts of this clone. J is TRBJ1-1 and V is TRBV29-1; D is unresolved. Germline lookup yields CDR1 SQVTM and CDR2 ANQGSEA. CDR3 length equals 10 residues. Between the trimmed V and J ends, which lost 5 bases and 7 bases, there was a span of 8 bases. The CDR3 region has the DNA TGCAGCGTTCGCGTCGATGAAGCTTTCTTT. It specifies CSVRVDEAFF.

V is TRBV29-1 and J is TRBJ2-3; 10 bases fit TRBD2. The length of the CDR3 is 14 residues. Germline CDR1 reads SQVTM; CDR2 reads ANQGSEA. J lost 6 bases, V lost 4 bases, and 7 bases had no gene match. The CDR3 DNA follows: TGCAGCGTTGTTGGGAGCGGGAGGGCCGATACGCAGTATTTT. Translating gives CSVVGSGRADTQYF.

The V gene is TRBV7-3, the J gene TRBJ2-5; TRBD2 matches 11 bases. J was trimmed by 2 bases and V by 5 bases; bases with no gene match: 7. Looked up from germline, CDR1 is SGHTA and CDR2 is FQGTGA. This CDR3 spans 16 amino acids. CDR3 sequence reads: CASSHSGLAAQETQYF. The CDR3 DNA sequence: TGTGCCAGCAGCCACTCGGGACTAGCGGCACAAGAGACCCAGTACTTC. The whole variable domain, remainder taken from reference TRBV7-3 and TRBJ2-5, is GAGVSQTPSNKVTEKGKYVELRCDPISGHTALYWYRQSLGQGPEFLIYFQGTGAADDSGLPNDRFFAVRPEGSVSTLKIQRTERGDSAVYLCASSHSGLAAQETQYFGPGTRLLVL.

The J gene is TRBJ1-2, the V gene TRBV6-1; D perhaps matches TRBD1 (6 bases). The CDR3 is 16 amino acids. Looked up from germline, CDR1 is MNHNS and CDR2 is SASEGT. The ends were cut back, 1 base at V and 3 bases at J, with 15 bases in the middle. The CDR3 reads CASSEVLGGQDYGYTF. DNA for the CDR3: TGTGCCAGCAGTGAAGTATTAGGGGGACAAGACTATGGCTACACCTTC.

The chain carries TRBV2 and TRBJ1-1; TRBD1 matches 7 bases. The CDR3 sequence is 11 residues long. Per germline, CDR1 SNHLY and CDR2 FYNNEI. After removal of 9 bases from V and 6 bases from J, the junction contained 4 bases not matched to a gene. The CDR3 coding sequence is TGTGCCAGGACAGGGAATGCTGAAGCTTTCTTT. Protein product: CARTGNAEAFF.

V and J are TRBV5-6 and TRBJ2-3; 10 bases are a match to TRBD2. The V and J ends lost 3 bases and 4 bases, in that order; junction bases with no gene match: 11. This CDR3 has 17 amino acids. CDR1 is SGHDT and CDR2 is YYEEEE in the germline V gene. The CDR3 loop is CASSWQALAGAADTQYF. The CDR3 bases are TGTGCCAGCAGCTGGCAAGCCCTAGCGGGAGCGGCAGATACGCAGTATTTT. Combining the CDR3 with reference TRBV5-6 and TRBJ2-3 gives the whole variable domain DAGVTQSPTHLIKTRGQQVTLRCSPKSGHDTVSWYQQALGQGPQFIFQYYEEEERQRGNFPDRFSGHQFPNYSSELNVNALLLGDSALYLCASSWQALAGAADTQYFGPGTRLTVL.

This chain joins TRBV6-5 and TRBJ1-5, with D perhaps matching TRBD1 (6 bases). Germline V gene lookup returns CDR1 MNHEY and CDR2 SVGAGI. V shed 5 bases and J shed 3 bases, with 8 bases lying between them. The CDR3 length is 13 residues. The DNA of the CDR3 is TGTGCCAGCAGTGGACAGAACAATCAGCCCCAGCATTTT. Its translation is CASSGQNNQPQHF.

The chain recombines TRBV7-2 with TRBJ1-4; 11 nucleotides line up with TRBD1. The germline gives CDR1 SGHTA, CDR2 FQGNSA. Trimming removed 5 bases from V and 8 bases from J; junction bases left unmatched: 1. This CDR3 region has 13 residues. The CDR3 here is CASSRDRGEKLFF. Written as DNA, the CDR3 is TGTGCCAGCAGCCGGGACAGGGGGGAAAAACTGTTTTTT.

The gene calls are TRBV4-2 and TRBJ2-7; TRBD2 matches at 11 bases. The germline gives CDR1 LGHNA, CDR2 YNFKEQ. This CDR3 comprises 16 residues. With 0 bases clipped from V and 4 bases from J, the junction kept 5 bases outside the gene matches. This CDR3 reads CASSQDGTSGSYEQYF. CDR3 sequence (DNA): TGTGCCAGCAGCCAAGACGGTACTAGCGGGAGTTACGAGCAGTACTTC.

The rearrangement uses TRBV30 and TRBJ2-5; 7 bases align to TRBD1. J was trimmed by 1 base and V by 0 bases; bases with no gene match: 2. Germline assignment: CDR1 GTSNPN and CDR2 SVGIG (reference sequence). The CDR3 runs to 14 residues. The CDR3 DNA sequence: TGTGCCTGGAGTGTTCCAGGGGGCCAAGAGACCCAGTACTTC. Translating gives CAWSVPGGQETQYF.

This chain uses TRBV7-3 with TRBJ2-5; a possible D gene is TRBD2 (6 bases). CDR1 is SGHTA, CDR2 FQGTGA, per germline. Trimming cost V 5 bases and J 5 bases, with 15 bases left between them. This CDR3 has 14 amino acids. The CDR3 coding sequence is TGTGCCAGCAGCATCGGAGGGCCTGGGGAGACCCAGTACTTC. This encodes CASSIGGPGETQYF.

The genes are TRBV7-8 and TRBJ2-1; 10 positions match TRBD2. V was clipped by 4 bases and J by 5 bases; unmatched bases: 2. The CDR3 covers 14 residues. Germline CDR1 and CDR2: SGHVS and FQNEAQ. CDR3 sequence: CASSSLAGDNEQFF. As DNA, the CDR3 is TGTGCCAGCAGCTCCCTAGCGGGAGACAATGAGCAGTTCTTC.

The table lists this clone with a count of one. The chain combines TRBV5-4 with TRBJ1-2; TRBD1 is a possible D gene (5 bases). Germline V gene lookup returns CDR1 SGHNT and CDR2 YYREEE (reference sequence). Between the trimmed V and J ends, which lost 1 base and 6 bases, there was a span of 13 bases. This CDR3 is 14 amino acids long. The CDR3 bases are TGTGCCAGCAGCTTGTTCCGTGGGGCCGATGGCTACACCTTC. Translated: CASSLFRGADGYTF.

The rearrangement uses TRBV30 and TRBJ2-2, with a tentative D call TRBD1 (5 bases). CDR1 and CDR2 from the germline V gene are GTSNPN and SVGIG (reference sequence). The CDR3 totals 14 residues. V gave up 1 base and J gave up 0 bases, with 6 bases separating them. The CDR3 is CAWSGTTNTGELFF. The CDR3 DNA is TGTGCCTGGAGTGGGACAACGAACACCGGGGAGCTGTTTTTT. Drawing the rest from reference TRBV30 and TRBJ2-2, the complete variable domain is SQTIHQWPATLVQPVGSPLSLECTVEGTSNPNLYWYRQAAGRGLQLLFYSVGIGQISSEVPQNLSASRPQDRQFILSSKKLLLSDSGFYLCAWSGTTNTGELFFGEGSRLTVL.